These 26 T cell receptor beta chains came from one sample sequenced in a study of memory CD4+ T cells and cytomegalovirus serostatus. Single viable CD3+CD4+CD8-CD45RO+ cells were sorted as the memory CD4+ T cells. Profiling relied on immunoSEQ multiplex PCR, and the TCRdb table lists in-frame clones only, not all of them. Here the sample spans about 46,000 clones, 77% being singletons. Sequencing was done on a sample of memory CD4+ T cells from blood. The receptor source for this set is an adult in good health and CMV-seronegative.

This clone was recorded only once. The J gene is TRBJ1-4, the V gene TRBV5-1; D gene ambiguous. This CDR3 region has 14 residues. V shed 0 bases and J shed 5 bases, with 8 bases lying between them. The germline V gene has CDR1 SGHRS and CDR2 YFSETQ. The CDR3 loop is CASSLEQGNEKLFF. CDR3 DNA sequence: TGCGCCAGCAGCTTGGAGCAAGGGAATGAAAAACTGTTTTTT. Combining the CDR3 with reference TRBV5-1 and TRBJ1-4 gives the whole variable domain KAGVTQTPRYLIKTRGQQVTLSCSPISGHRSVSWYQQTPGQGLQFLFEYFSETQRNKGNFPGRFSGRQFSNSRSEMNVSTLELGDSALYLCASSLEQGNEKLFFGSGTQLSVL.

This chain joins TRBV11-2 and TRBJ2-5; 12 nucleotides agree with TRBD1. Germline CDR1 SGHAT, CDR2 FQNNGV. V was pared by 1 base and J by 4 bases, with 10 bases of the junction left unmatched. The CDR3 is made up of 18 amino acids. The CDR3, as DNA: TGTGCCAGCAGCTTAGCAGGAGGGACAGGGGGCCAGCGAGAGACCCAGTACTTC. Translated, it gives CASSLAGGTGGQRETQYF. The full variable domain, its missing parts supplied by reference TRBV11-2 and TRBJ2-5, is EAGVAQSPRYKIIEKRQSVAFWCNPISGHATLYWYQQILGQGPKLLIQFQNNGVVDDSQLPKDRFSAERLKGVDSTLKIQPAKLEDSAVYLCASSLAGGTGGQRETQYFGPGTRLLVL.

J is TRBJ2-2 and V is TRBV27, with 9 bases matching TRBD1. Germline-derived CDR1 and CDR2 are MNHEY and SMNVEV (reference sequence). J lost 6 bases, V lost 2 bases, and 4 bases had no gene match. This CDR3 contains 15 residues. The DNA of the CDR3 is TGTGCCAGCAGTTTAGCGACAGGGGGGGCCGGGGAGCTGTTTTTT. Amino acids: CASSLATGGAGELFF.

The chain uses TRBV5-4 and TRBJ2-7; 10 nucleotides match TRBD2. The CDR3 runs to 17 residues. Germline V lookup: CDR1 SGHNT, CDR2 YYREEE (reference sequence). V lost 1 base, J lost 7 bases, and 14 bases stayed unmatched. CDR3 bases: TGTGCCAGCAGCTTGCCCAAATTAGCGGGGGGCCCAGGGGAGCAGTACTTC. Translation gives CASSLPKLAGGPGEQYF.

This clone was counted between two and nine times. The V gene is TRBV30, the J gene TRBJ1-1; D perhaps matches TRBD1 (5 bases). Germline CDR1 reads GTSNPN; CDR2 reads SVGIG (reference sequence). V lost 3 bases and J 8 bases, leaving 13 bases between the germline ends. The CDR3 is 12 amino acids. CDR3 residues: CAWSGGGSEAFF. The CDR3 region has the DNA TGTGCCTGGAGCGGGGGAGGCAGCGAAGCTTTCTTT.

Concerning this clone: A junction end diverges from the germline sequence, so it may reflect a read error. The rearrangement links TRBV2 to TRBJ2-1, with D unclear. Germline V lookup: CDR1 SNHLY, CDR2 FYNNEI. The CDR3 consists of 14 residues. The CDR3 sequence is CASTLVPGDNERFF. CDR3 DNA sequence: TGTGCCAGCACCCTGGTTCCTGGAGACAATGAGCGGTTCTTC.

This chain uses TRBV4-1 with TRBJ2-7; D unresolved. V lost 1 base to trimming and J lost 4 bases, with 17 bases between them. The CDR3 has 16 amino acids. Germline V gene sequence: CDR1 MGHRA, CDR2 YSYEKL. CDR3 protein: CASSQGSLLNSYEQYF. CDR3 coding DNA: TGCGCCAGCAGCCAAGGTAGCCTACTAAACTCTTACGAGCAGTACTTC.

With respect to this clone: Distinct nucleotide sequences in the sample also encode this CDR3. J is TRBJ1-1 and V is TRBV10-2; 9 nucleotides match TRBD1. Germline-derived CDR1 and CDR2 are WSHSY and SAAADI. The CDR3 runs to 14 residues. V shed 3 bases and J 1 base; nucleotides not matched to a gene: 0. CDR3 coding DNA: TGCGCCAGCAGTGAACAGGGGGCGAACACTGAAGCTTTCTTT. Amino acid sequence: CASSEQGANTEAFF.

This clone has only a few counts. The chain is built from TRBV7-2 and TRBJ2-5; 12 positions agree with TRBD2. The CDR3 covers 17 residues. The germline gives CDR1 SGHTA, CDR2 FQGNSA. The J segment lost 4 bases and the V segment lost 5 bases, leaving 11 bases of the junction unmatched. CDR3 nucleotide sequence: TGTGCCAGCAGCCGACCTGGGGCTAGCGGGGGGGGAGAGACCCAGTACTTC. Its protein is CASSRPGASGGGETQYF.

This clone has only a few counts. The CDR3 loop is CASSYTSSSSYNEQFF. The CDR3, as DNA: TGTGCCAGCTCCTACACTAGTTCGAGCTCCTACAATGAGCAGTTCTTC. The rearrangement links TRBV18 to TRBJ2-1; tentative D call: TRBD2 (5 bases). The ends were cut back, 6 bases at V and 0 bases at J, with 15 bases in the middle. The CDR3 extends over 16 amino acids. Germline V gene lookup returns CDR1 KGHSH and CDR2 LQKENI.

DNA of the CDR3: TGTGCCAGCAGTTGGGACGAGGATGAAAAACTGTTTTTT. Its translation is CASSWDEDEKLFF. J is TRBJ1-4 and V is TRBV6-5, with D possibly matching TRBD1 (5 bases). The CDR3 contains 13 residues. Germline V gene sequence: CDR1 MNHEY, CDR2 SVGAGI. The V and J ends lost 4 bases and 6 bases respectively, with 9 bases between them.

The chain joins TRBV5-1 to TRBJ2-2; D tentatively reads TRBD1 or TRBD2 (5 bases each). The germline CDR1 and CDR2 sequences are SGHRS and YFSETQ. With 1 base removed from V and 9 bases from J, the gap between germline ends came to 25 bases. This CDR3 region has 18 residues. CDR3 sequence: CASSLRPPRDAAVRELFF. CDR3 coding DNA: TGCGCCAGCAGCTTGCGGCCCCCCCGGGACGCCGCAGTCCGGGAGCTGTTTTTT.

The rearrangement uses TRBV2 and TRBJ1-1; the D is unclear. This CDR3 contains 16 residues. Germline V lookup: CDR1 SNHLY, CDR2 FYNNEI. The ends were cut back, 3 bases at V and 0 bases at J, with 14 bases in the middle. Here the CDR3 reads CASSDYNANLNTEAFF. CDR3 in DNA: TGTGCCAGCAGTGATTACAACGCCAATCTGAACACTGAAGCTTTCTTT.

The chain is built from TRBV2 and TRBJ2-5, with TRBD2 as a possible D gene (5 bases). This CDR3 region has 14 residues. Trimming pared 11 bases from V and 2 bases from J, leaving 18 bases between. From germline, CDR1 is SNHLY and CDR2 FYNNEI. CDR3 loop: CAGKASMGQETQYF. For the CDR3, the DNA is TGTGCCGGAAAGGCTAGCATGGGTCAAGAGACCCAGTACTTC.

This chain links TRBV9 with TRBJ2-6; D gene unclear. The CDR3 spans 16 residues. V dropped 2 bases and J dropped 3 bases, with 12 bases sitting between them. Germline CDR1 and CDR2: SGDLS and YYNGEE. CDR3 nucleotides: TGTGCCAGCAGCGTCGCCCTCGGGCGTGGGGCCAACGTCCTGACTTTC. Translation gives CASSVALGRGANVLTF.

The CDR3 region has the DNA TGTGCCAGCAGCTTGCAAACGAGGGGAGAAAATCAGCCCCAGCATTTT. Translated, it gives CASSLQTRGENQPQHF. The rearrangement joins TRBV5-8 to TRBJ1-5, with D possibly being TRBD1 (5 bases). Germline lookup yields CDR1 SGHTS and CDR2 YDEGEE. The CDR3 is 16 residues long. Trimming left V 1 base short and J 4 bases short, with 15 bases between.

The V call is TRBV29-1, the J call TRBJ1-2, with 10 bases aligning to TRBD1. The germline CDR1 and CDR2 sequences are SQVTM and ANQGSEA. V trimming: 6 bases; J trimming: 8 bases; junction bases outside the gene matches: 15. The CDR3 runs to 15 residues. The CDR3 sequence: CSVDTTGGDGQGYTF. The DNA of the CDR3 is TGCAGCGTCGATACGACAGGGGGCGACGGTCAGGGCTACACCTTC.

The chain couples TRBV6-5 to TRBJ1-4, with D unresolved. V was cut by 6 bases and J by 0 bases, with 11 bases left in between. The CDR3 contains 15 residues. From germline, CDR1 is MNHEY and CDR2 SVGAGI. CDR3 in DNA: TGTGCCAGCAGGCCTGGGGAGGCAACTAATGAAAAACTGTTTTTT. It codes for CASRPGEATNEKLFF.

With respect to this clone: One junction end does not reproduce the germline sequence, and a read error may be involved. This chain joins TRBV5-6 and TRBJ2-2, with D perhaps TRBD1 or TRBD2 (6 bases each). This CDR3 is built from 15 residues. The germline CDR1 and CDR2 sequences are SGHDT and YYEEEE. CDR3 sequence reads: CASSLAGGDIRGAVF. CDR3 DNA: TGTGCCAGCAGCTTGGCCGGGGGCGATATCCGGGGAGCTGTTTTT.

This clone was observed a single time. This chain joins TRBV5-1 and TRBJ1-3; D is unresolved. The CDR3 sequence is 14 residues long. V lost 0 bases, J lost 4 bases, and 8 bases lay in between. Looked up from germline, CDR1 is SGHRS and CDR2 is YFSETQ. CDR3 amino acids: CASSLGIEGNTIYF. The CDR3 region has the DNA TGCGCCAGCAGCTTGGGGATAGAGGGAAACACCATATATTTT.

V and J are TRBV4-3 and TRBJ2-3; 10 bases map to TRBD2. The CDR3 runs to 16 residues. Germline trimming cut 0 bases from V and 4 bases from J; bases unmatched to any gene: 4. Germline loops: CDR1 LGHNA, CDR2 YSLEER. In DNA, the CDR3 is TGCGCCAGCAGCCAAGAGCCCAGCGGGGGGGCAGATACGCAGTATTTT. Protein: CASSQEPSGGADTQYF.

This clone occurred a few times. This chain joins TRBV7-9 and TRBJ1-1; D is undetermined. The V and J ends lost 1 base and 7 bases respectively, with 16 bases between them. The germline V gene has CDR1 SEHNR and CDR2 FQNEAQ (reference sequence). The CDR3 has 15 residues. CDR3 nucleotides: TGTGCCAGCAGCTTAGGCGGGCAGAATCAGCTTGAAGCTTTCTTT. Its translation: CASSLGGQNQLEAFF.

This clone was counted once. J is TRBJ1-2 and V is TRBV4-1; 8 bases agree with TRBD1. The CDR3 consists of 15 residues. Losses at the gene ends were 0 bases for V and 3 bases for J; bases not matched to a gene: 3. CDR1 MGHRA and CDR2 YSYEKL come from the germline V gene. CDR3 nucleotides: TGCGCCAGCAGCCAAGATCCGGGACAGGACTATGGCTACACCTTC. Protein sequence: CASSQDPGQDYGYTF.

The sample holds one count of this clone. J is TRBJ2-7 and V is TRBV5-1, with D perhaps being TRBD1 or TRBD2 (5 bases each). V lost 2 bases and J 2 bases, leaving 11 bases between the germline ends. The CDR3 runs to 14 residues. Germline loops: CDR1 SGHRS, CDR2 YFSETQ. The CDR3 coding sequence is TGCGCCAGCAGCTTCGGGGCGGTTACCTACGAGCAGTACTTC. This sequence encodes CASSFGAVTYEQYF. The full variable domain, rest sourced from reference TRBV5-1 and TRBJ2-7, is KAGVTQTPRYLIKTRGQQVTLSCSPISGHRSVSWYQQTPGQGLQFLFEYFSETQRNKGNFPGRFSGRQFSNSRSEMNVSTLELGDSALYLCASSFGAVTYEQYFGPGTRLTVT.

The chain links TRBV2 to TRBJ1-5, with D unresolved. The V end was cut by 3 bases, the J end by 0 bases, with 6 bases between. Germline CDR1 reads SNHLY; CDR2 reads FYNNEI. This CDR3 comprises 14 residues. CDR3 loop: CASSERVSNQPQHF. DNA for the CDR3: TGTGCCAGCAGTGAGAGGGTTAGCAATCAGCCCCAGCATTTT. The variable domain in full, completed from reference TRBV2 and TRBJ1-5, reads EPEVTQTPSHQVTQMGQEVILRCVPISNHLYFYWYRQILGQKVEFLVSFYNNEISEKSEIFDDQFSVERPDGSNFTLKIRSTKLEDSAMYFCASSERVSNQPQHFGDGTRLSIL.

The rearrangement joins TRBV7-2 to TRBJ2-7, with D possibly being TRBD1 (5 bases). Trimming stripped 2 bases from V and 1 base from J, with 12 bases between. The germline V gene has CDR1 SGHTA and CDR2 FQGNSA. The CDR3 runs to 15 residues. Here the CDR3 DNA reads TGTGCCAGCAGCTTATTCTTGGACAAGTCCTACGAGCAGTACTTC. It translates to CASSLFLDKSYEQYF.